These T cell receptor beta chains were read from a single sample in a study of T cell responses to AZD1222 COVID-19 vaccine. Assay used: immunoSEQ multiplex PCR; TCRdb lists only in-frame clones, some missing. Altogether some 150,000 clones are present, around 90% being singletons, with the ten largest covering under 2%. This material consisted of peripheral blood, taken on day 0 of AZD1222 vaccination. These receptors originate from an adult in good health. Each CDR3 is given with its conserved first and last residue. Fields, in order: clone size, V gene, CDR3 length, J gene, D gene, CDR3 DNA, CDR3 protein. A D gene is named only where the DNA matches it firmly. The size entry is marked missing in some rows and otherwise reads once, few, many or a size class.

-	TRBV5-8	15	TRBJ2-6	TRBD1	TGTGCCAGCAGCTTAGGGGGCGCCGGGGCCAACGTCCTGACTTTC	CASSLGGAGANVLTF
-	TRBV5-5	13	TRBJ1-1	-	TGTGCCAGCAGCCGAAAAGGGGACACTGAAGCTTTCTTT	CASSRKGDTEAFF
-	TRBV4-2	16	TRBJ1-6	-	TGTGCCAGCAGCCAAGCTGAGAGCTCCTATAATTCACCCCTCCACTTT	CASSQAESSYNSPLHF
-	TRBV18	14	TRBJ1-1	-	TGTGCCAGCTCCATCCAGGGGATGAACACTGAAGCTTTCTTT	CASSIQGMNTEAFF
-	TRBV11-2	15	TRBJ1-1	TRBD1	TGTGCCAGCAGCATCCGGGACAGATTGAACACTGAAGCTTTCTTT	CASSIRDRLNTEAFF
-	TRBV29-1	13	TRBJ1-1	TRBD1	TGCAGCGTTGAATCAGGGGGGGGAACTGAAGCTTTCTTT	CSVESGGGTEAFF
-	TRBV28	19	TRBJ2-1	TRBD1	TGTGCCAGCAGTTTACTTTCCCGGACAGGGGCCCAAAAATACAATGAGCAGTTCTTC	CASSLLSRTGAQKYNEQFF
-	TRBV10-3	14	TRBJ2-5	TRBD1	TGTGCCATCAGCCGGGACAGGGCCCAAGAGACCCAGTACTTC	CAISRDRAQETQYF
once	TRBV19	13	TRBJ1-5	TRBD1	TGTGCCAGTAGTAAACAGGGGGGAGGGCCCCAGCATTTT	CASSKQGGGPQHF
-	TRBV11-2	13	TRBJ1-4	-	TGTGCCAGCAGCTTAGGGGGTAGTGAAAAACTGTTTTTT	CASSLGGSEKLFF
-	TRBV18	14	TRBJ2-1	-	TGTGCCAGCTCACCGGACTCCCCCAGCAATGAGCAGTTCTTC	CASSPDSPSNEQFF
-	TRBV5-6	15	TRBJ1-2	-	TGTGCCAGCAGCTTTAGAAGGACAATGAGCTATGGCTACACCTTC	CASSFRRTMSYGYTF
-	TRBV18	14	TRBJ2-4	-	TGTGCCAGCTCACCAATAGGGACCCAAAACATTCAGTACTTC	CASSPIGTQNIQYF
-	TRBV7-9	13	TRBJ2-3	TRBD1	TGTGCCAGTGGACAGGGGGCGAGAGATACGCAGTATTTT	CASGQGARDTQYF
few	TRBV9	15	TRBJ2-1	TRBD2	TGTGCCAGTAGTAGCGGGAGCCGCCTATACAATGAGCAGTTCTTC	CASSSGSRLYNEQFF
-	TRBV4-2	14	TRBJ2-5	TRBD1	TGTGCCAGCAGCCAGGTGGGACAGCAAGAGACCCAGTACTTC	CASSQVGQQETQYF
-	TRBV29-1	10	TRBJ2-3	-	TGCAGCGTTGCTTTAGATACGCAGTATTTT	CSVALDTQYF
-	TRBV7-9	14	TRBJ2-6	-	TGTGCCAGCAGCTTGATCTCTGGGGCCAACGTCCTGACTTTC	CASSLISGANVLTF
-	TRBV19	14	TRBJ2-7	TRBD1	TGTGCCAGTTCCCGGGGACAGGGGGCCGACGAGCAGTACTTC	CASSRGQGADEQYF
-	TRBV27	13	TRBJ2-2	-	TGTGCCAGCAGTTTACGTAACACCGGGGAGCTGTTTTTT	CASSLRNTGELFF
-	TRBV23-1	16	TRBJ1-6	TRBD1	TGCGCCAGCAGTCAACCCTGGACAGGTCAGGATTCACCCCTCCACTTT	CASSQPWTGQDSPLHF
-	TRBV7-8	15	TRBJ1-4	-	TGTGCCAGCAGCTTAGAAGGGTTAGTTAATGAAAAACTGTTTTTT	CASSLEGLVNEKLFF
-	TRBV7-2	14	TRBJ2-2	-	TGTGCCAGCAGCTTTGACCAGAACACCGGGGAGCTGTTTTTT	CASSFDQNTGELFF
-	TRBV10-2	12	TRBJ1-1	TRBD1	TGCGCCAGCAGTGAACAGGGGGCTGAAGCTTTCTTT	CASSEQGAEAFF
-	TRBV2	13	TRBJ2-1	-	TGTGCCAGCACCAATGGACCCCGCGGTGAGCAGTTCTTC	CASTNGPRGEQFF
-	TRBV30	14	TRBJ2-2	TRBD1	TGTGCCTCTTCAGGGACAGGGTTCACCGGGGAGCTGTTTTTT	CASSGTGFTGELFF
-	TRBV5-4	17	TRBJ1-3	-	TGTGCCAGCAGTTGGGGAGGGGGTTCGGCCTCTGGAAACACCATATATTTT	CASSWGGGSASGNTIYF
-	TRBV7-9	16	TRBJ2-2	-	TGTGCCAGCAGCTTACTAATCGGGCAGAACACCGGGGAGCTGTTTTTT	CASSLLIGQNTGELFF
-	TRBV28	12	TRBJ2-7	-	TGTGCCAGCAGTTCGGACGATTACGAGCAGTACTTC	CASSSDDYEQYF
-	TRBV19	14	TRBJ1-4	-	TGTGCCAGTAGTATAGGATCGGGTAATGAAAAACTGTTTTTT	CASSIGSGNEKLFF
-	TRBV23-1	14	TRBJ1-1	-	TGCGCCAGCACCACATACCGATTGAACACTGAAGCTTTCTTT	CASTTYRLNTEAFF
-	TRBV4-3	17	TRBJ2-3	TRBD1	TGCGCCAGCAGCCGTAAAACCGGGACAGGGGGCACAGATACGCAGTATTTT	CASSRKTGTGGTDTQYF
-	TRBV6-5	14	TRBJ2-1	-	TGTGCCAGCAGTCAGAGGATTCAGGTCAATGAGCAGTTCTTC	CASSQRIQVNEQFF
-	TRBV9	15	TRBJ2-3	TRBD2	TGTGCCAGCAGCGTAGAAAATAGCGGGGGGTTGGAGCAGTATTTT	CASSVENSGGLEQYF
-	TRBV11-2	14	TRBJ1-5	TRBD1	TGTGCCAGCAGCACAGGGGGGGCCGGGCAGCCCCAGCATTTT	CASSTGGAGQPQHF
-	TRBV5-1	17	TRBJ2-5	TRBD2	TGCGCCAGCAATAGGCACGAGCGGGGGATATTCCAAGAGACCCAGTACTTC	CASNRHERGIFQETQYF
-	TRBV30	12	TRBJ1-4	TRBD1	TGTGCCTGGAAACGGACAGGGGAAAAACTGTTTTTT	CAWKRTGEKLFF
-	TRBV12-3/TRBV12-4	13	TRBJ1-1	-	TGTGCCAGCAGTTTAGGGGGGGTCACTGAAGCTTTCTTT	CASSLGGVTEAFF
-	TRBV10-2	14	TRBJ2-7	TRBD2	TGCGCCAGCAAGCTAGCGGGAGTCTCCTACGAGCAGTACTTC	CASKLAGVSYEQYF
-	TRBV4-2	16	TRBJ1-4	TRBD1	TGTGCCAGCAGCCCACGAGACAGGGGCATTAATGAAAAACTGTTTTTT	CASSPRDRGINEKLFF
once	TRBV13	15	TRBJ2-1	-	TGTGCCAGCAGCTTAAGGAGACAGTCTAGCAATGAGCAGTTCTTC	CASSLRRQSSNEQFF
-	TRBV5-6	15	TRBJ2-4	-	TGTGCCAGCAGCTTGGCGGGACAAGCCAAAAACATTCAGTACTTC	CASSLAGQAKNIQYF
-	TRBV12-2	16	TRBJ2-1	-	TGTGCAAGTCGCCCCCGGGGACTACCAACCTACAATGAGCAGTTCTTC	CASRPRGLPTYNEQFF
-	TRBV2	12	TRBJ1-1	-	TGTGCCAGCAAGCAGGTGAACACTGAAGCTTTCTTT	CASKQVNTEAFF
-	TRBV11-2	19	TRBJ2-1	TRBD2	TGTGCCAGCAGCTTAGATTCAGCTTCGCGGGAGGGCTCCTACAATGAGCAGTTCTTC	CASSLDSASREGSYNEQFF
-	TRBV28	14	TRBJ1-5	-	TGTGCCAGCAGTACAACCCCCTCCCATCAGCCCCAGCATTTT	CASSTTPSHQPQHF
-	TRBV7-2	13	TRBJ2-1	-	TGTGCCAGCAGCTTAGTTCTAGCGAATGAGCAGTTCTTC	CASSLVLANEQFF
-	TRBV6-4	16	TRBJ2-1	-	TGTGCCAGCAGTTTGGAACACGAGAGCTCCTACAATGAGCAGTTCTTC	CASSLEHESSYNEQFF
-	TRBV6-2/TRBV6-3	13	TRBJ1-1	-	TGTGCCAGCAGTACAAATCTTAACACTGAAGCTTTCTTT	CASSTNLNTEAFF
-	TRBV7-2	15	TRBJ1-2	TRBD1	TGTGCCAGCAGCGGCAGACAGGGAGCGAACTATGGCTACACCTTC	CASSGRQGANYGYTF
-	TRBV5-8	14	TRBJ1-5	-	TGTGCCAGCAGCTTTAGAAGGAGCAATCAGCCCCAGCATTTT	CASSFRRSNQPQHF
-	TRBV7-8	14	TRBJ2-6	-	TGTGCCAGCAGCTATAGCTCTGGGGCCAACGTCCTGACTTTC	CASSYSSGANVLTF
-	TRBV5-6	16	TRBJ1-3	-	TGTGCCAGCAGCTTATCCTTCCGGGGGGCTGGAAACACCATATATTTT	CASSLSFRGAGNTIYF
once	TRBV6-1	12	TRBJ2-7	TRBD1	TGTGCCAGCGCACAGGGGCCCTACGAGCAGTACTTC	CASAQGPYEQYF
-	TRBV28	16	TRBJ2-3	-	TGTGCCAGCAGTGGGTCTCTCCGTCTCAGCACAGATACGCAGTATTTT	CASSGSLRLSTDTQYF